This TCR beta chain was identified in a study of blood T cell repertoires in COVID-19. The CDR3 totals 14 residues. CDR1 is MNHEY and CDR2 is SMNVEV in the germline V gene (reference sequence). V was clipped by 2 bases and J by 6 bases; unmatched bases: 3. Measured with immunoSEQ multiplex PCR; TCRdb has only the in-frame clones, and not every one. The table lists tens of thousands of clones, roughly 80% of them singletons, with about 10% in the top ten. The TCR sequence derives from a woman aged 50 to 60 with acute or convalescent COVID-19. The rearrangement links TRBV27 to TRBJ2-3, with 9 bases that match TRBD2. The source material was peripheral blood. The chain's CDR3 is CASSLRAGGDTQYF. The CDR3 DNA reads TGTGCCAGCAGTTTACGAGCGGGAGGCGATACGCAGTATTTT.